The source of this TCR beta chain is a study of neurological immune-mediated disorders. Ten or more counts support this clonotype. Each TCR transcript was tagged with a 10-nucleotide random UMI during 5'RACE. TCRdb fed the 5' RACE reads into MiXCR, producing one record per CDR3 protein. The sample shows 65,000 to 95,000 distinct CDR3 sequences, 5% to 5.5% of them seen only once. The germline CDR1 and CDR2 sequences are MGHRA and YSYEKL. This CDR3 is built from 15 residues. V was cut by 0 bases and J by 5 bases, with 13 bases left in between. The chain carries TRBV4-1 and TRBJ1-1, with D unresolved. Sequencing input: PBMCs. The clonotype originates from a woman aged 25 to 39 with multiple sclerosis. The CDR3 DNA is TGCGCCAGCAGCCAAGATCGGGCGATGAGGACTGAAGCTTTCTTT. Its protein is CASSQDRAMRTEAFF.